This entry lists 3 T cell receptor beta chains sequenced from one sample in a study of control samples from healthy donors and cancer patients. Clones were sequenced by immunoSEQ multiplex PCR, and TCRdb holds only the in-frame ones, with some missing. The repertoire consists of about 170,000 clones, with roughly 92% occurring once and the leading ten covering over 1.3%. The sample comprised blood. These receptors came from a woman aged 18 to 35 in good health.

DNA for the CDR3: TGTGCCAGCAGTTTGGATCGCCGGGCTTTCTTT. Protein sequence: CASSLDRRAFF. This chain connects TRBV6-6 to TRBJ1-1; D is undetermined. V lost 4 bases and J 11 bases, leaving 11 bases between the germline ends. From germline, CDR1 is MNHNY and CDR2 SVGAGI (reference sequence). CDR3 length: 11 residues.

This chain joins TRBV5-6 and TRBJ1-2, with 12 positions matching TRBD1. CDR3 length: 15 residues. After removal of 4 bases from V and 6 bases from J, the junction contained 7 bases not matched to a gene. Germline-derived CDR1 and CDR2 are SGHDT and YYEEEE. For the CDR3, the DNA is TGTGCCAGCAGCCGGGACAGGGGGCGCTTGGATGGCTACACCTTC. Encoded protein: CASSRDRGRLDGYTF.

This clone has only one observation. V and J are TRBV18 and TRBJ1-3; possible D gene TRBD1, 6 bases. V lost 2 bases and J 3 bases, leaving 14 bases between the germline ends. From germline, CDR1 is KGHSH and CDR2 LQKENI. CDR3 length: 16 amino acids. CDR3 sequence (DNA): TGTGCCAGCTCACCAGCGGGGGCAGAAAGTGGAAACACCATATATTTT. It translates to CASSPAGAESGNTIYF. The full variable domain, rest sourced from reference TRBV18 and TRBJ1-3, is NAGVMQNPRHLVRRRGQEARLRCSPMKGHSHVYWYRQLPEEGLKFMVYLQKENIIDESGMPKERFSAEFPKEGPSILRIQQVVRGDSAAYFCASSPAGAESGNTIYFGEGSWLTVV.